This T cell receptor (beta chain) was sequenced during a study of shared clonotypes between healthy human individuals. The V gene's germline CDR1 is MDHEN and CDR2 SYDVKM. Trimming at V came to 4 bases and at J to 4 bases, leaving 6 bases not matched to a gene. CDR3 length equals 15 residues. Whole-study findings and limits: Researchers found naive subsets generally carried larger estimated richness than memory subsets.

Measured with immunoSEQ multiplex PCR; TCRdb has only the in-frame clones, and not every one. The table shows some 680,000 clones, with more than 70% occurring only once. In its sample, this clone was seen a few times. The antigen is not known. The gene calls are TRBV28 and TRBJ1-3; 8 nucleotides match TRBD1. The receptor comes from a woman aged 25 to 45 in good health. Sequenced sample: memory CD4+ T cells sorted from blood. Subset of the sample: CD45RA-negative fraction. The CDR3 sequence: CASSWTRGLGNTIYF. CDR3 nucleotide sequence: TGTGCCAGCAGTTGGACCAGGGGGCTCGGAAACACCATATATTTT. Full variable domain (rest looked up from reference TRBV28 and TRBJ1-3): DVKVTQSSRYLVKRTGEKVFLECVQDMDHENMFWYRQDPGLGLRLIYFSYDVKMKEKGDIPEGYSVSREKKERFSLILESASTNQTSMYLCASSWTRGLGNTIYFGEGSWLTVV.